Below are 20 T cell receptor beta chains sequenced from a single sample in a study of cytomegalovirus exposure and HLA in healthy donors. The PCR used 60 Vbeta and 13 Jbeta primers. Sequenced by immunoSEQ multiplex PCR; TCRdb stores in-frame clones only, minus some. Seen here are around 82,000 clones, about 78% observed once, and the top ten hold around 5.1%. Sequenced: PBMCs. These receptors originate from a male donor in good health and CMV-seropositive.

The rearrangement joins TRBV6-4 to TRBJ2-1, with D perhaps TRBD1 (5 bases). The V gene's germline CDR1 is MRHNA and CDR2 SNTAGT. The V and J ends lost 6 bases and 6 bases respectively, with 12 bases between them. The CDR3 has 13 amino acids. The CDR3 here is CASRPDSFNEQFF. The CDR3 DNA is TGTGCCAGCAGACCCGACAGTTTCAATGAGCAGTTCTTC.

V is TRBV7-9 and J is TRBJ2-3; TRBD1 aligns across 9 bases. The CDR3 has 14 amino acids. The V gene end was trimmed by 4 bases and the J gene end by 3 bases; junction bases not matched to a gene: 2. Germline CDR1 and CDR2: SEHNR and FQNEAQ (reference sequence). The CDR3, as DNA: TGTGCCAGCAGCTCAGGACAGGGGACAGATACGCAGTATTTT. Translated, it gives CASSSGQGTDTQYF.

V usage is TRBV28 and J usage is TRBJ1-2; 7 nucleotides match TRBD1. Germline CDR1 MDHEN, CDR2 SYDVKM. V was pared by 10 bases and J by 6 bases, with 8 bases of the junction left unmatched. This CDR3 region has 12 residues. The CDR3 is CATQGGANGYTF. CDR3 DNA: TGTGCCACACAAGGGGGCGCCAATGGCTACACCTTC.

The chain has TRBV7-2 and TRBJ1-6; 8 nucleotides match TRBD1. Germline values: CDR1 SGHTA, CDR2 FQGNSA. Germline trimming cut 5 bases from V and 0 bases from J; bases unmatched to any gene: 12. CDR3 length: 19 amino acids. CDR3 protein: CASSPQGTGGSSYNSPLHF. CDR3 nucleotide sequence: TGTGCCAGCAGCCCCCAGGGTACAGGGGGGAGCTCCTATAATTCACCCCTCCACTTT.

This clone has a handful of counts. V usage is TRBV5-4 and J usage is TRBJ2-1; D perhaps matches TRBD1 (5 bases). In germline, CDR1 is SGHNT, CDR2 YYREEE (reference sequence). Trimming took off 0 bases at V and 4 bases at J, with 14 bases between the two ends. The CDR3 covers 16 residues. CDR3 residues: CASSLDIARAYNEQFF. The CDR3, as DNA: TGTGCCAGCAGCTTGGATATCGCCAGGGCTTACAATGAGCAGTTCTTC.

The chain carries TRBV19 and TRBJ2-5; 10 positions agree with TRBD2. From germline, CDR1 is LNHDA and CDR2 SQIVND (reference sequence). Losses at the gene ends were 8 bases for V and 3 bases for J; bases not matched to a gene: 6. The CDR3 length is 14 residues. The CDR3 sequence: CASSRSGREETQYF. In DNA form, the CDR3 reads TGTGCCAGTTCTAGGAGCGGGAGGGAAGAGACCCAGTACTTC.

This clone turned up a few times. The chain employs TRBV6-1 and TRBJ2-1; 9 bases are a match to TRBD2. The germline gives CDR1 MNHNS, CDR2 SASEGT. The CDR3 contains 15 residues. V trimming: 2 bases; J trimming: 16 bases; junction bases outside the gene matches: 15. CDR3 sequence (DNA): TGTGCCAGCAGTGAACACCAGTCGGGCGGGAGGGGGAATTTCTTC. The encoded protein is CASSEHQSGGRGNFF.

This chain uses TRBV5-1 with TRBJ1-1, with D maybe TRBD1 (6 bases). This CDR3 contains 14 residues. Trimming stripped 4 bases from V and 0 bases from J, with 10 bases between. From germline, CDR1 is SGHRS and CDR2 YFSETQ. The CDR3 is CASSEGQMNTEAFF. CDR3 sequence (DNA): TGCGCCAGCAGCGAGGGACAAATGAACACTGAAGCTTTCTTT.

The V call is TRBV19, the J call TRBJ1-2, with D perhaps matching TRBD1 (5 bases). Between the trimmed V and J ends, which lost 4 bases and 6 bases, there was a span of 18 bases. The CDR3 totals 15 residues. In germline, CDR1 is LNHDA, CDR2 SQIVND (reference sequence). The CDR3 protein is CASSTHSTAQNGYTF. In DNA, the CDR3 is TGTGCCAGTAGTACCCACTCGACAGCACAAAATGGCTACACCTTC. The full variable domain, in which reference TRBV19 and TRBJ1-2 provide the parts outside the CDR3, is DGGITQSPKYLFRKEGQNVTLSCEQNLNHDAMYWYRQDPGQGLRLIYYSQIVNDFQKGDIAEGYSVSREKKESFPLTVTSAQKNPTAFYLCASSTHSTAQNGYTFGSGTRLTVV.

This clone was seen only a few times. The chain recombines TRBV6-1 with TRBJ1-2, with D uncertain. CDR3 size: 14 residues. Looked up from germline, CDR1 is MNHNS and CDR2 is SASEGT. The V end lost 2 bases, the J end lost 11 bases, and 18 bases lay between the germline ends. The CDR3: CASSETTATVDYTF. DNA for the CDR3: TGTGCCAGCAGTGAAACTACTGCCACCGTAGATTACACCTTC.

The rearrangement links TRBV18 to TRBJ1-2; TRBD1 matches 12 bases. Germline assignment: CDR1 KGHSH and CDR2 LQKENI. J was trimmed by 3 bases and V by 2 bases; bases with no gene match: 13. The CDR3 is made up of 19 amino acids. CDR3 nucleotide sequence: TGTGCCAGCTCACCAATCACCGGGACAGGGGGCAGCTTGCACTATGGCTACACCTTC. Translated: CASSPITGTGGSLHYGYTF.

The rearrangement joins TRBV27 to TRBJ1-1; weak D call: TRBD1 (5 bases). Trimming removed 1 base from V and 6 bases from J, with 15 bases in between. This CDR3 has 15 residues. The germline CDR1 and CDR2 sequences are MNHEY and SMNVEV (reference sequence). For the CDR3, the DNA is TGTGCCAGCAGTTTATATGGCGGGGGGATTGCTGAAGCTTTCTTT. Protein: CASSLYGGGIAEAFF.

The chain combines TRBV7-2 with TRBJ1-5, with TRBD1 identical over 7 bases. CDR3 length: 14 amino acids. Germline V gives CDR1 SGHTA, CDR2 FQGNSA. The V gene end was trimmed by 3 bases and the J gene end by 2 bases; junction bases not matched to a gene: 1. CDR3 DNA: TGTGCCAGCAGCTTCGACAGGGGCAATCAGCCCCAGCATTTT. This gives the protein CASSFDRGNQPQHF. Based on the CDR3 plus reference TRBV7-2 and TRBJ1-5, the full variable domain is GAGVSQSPSNKVTEKGKDVELRCDPISGHTALYWYRQSLGQGLEFLIYFQGNSAPDKSGLPSDRFSAERTGGSVSTLTIQRTQQEDSAVYLCASSFDRGNQPQHFGDGTRLSIL.

In its sample, this clone was seen a few times. The rearrangement links TRBV15 to TRBJ1-1; D is ambiguous. This CDR3 comprises 13 residues. The germline gives CDR1 LNHNV, CDR2 YYDKDF (reference sequence). The germline V and J ends were trimmed by 3 bases and 6 bases, with 11 bases remaining between them. The CDR3 DNA sequence: TGTGCCACCAGCAGGAAGCTGGTTGCTGAAGCTTTCTTT. Residues: CATSRKLVAEAFF.

The CDR3 sequence: CASSPNRGTGGCLQYF. The CDR3 DNA reads as TGTGCCAGCAGCCCGAACCGCGGGACAGGGGGTTGCCTGCAGTACTTC. The J gene is TRBJ2-7, the V gene TRBV14, with 11 bases that match TRBD1. V lost 4 bases, J lost 9 bases, and 14 bases stayed unmatched. The length of the CDR3 is 16 residues. CDR1 SGHDN and CDR2 FVKESK come from the germline V gene.

This chain uses TRBV7-2 with TRBJ2-7; perhaps TRBD2 as D (6 bases). Germline V gene lookup returns CDR1 SGHTA and CDR2 FQGNSA. The V gene lost 2 bases and the J gene lost 4 bases, with 15 bases spanning the gap. The CDR3 length is 15 residues. The chain's CDR3 is CASSLQPGSGYEQYF. In DNA, the CDR3 is TGTGCCAGCAGCTTACAGCCCGGGAGTGGGTACGAGCAGTACTTC.

The chain links TRBV5-4 to TRBJ2-5; a possible D gene is TRBD1 (6 bases). Trimming took off 3 bases at V and 1 base at J, with 13 bases between the two ends. In germline, CDR1 is SGHNT, CDR2 YYREEE (reference sequence). The CDR3 loop spans 15 amino acids. The CDR3 nucleotides are TGTGCCAGCAGCTCCCCAGGGGCGCTCCAAGAGACCCAGTACTTC. It encodes CASSSPGALQETQYF.

The chain combines TRBV2 with TRBJ2-5; a possible D gene is TRBD1 (5 bases). Germline values: CDR1 SNHLY, CDR2 FYNNEI. CDR3 size: 16 residues. V was clipped by 4 bases and J by 2 bases, with 17 bases between them. CDR3 loop: CASSGSDINPQETQYF. DNA of the CDR3: TGTGCCAGCAGTGGGTCGGACATCAACCCTCAAGAGACCCAGTACTTC.

The V gene is TRBV28, the J gene TRBJ1-2; D gene ambiguous. This CDR3 has 14 amino acids. V lost 1 base and J 6 bases, leaving 12 bases between the germline ends. CDR1 MDHEN and CDR2 SYDVKM come from the germline V gene. CDR3 bases: TGTGCCAGCAGTTTATCCGGGAGGAGGAATGGCTACACCTTC. Its protein is CASSLSGRRNGYTF.

The rearrangement links TRBV29-1 to TRBJ2-7; D is uncertain. This CDR3 comprises 13 residues. Germline V gene data show CDR1 as SQVTM and CDR2 as ANQGSEA. The V end was cut by 4 bases, the J end by 0 bases, with 10 bases between. The chain's CDR3 is CSVVPLSSYEQYF. CDR3 sequence (DNA): TGCAGCGTTGTGCCGCTCAGCTCCTACGAGCAGTACTTC.